Presented here are 4 T cell receptor beta chains from one specimen sequenced in a study of T cells in Graves' hyperthyroidism and ophthalmopathy. Amplification targeted TCR beta CDR3 regions from RNA transcripts. First-round RT-PCR of the TCR CDR3 relied on the HTBI primer set. TCRdb redid the calling of the multiplex PCR reads with MiXCR, one entry per CDR3 protein. The table shows about 610,000 distinct CDR3 sequences, with about a sixth occurring only once. Sequenced sample: blood. The receptors here all came from a woman aged 40 to 50 with Graves' ophthalmopathy.

V is TRBV6-1 and J is TRBJ1-2, with unresolved D. The V end was cut by 6 bases, the J end by 4 bases, with 18 bases between. CDR3 length equals 15 residues. CDR1 is MNHNS, CDR2 SASEGT, per germline. CDR3 in DNA: TGTGCCAGCAGCCCGACCTTGGGAAGCCTCTATGGCTACACCTTC. This translates into CASSPTLGSLYGYTF.

This clonotype was recorded a few times. The chain employs TRBV7-9 and TRBJ2-1, with TRBD1 matching 7 bases. Germline-derived CDR1 and CDR2 are SEHNR and FQNEAQ (reference sequence). J was trimmed by 9 bases and V by 5 bases; bases with no gene match: 13. This CDR3 has 15 amino acids. CDR3 in DNA: TGTGCCAGCAGCACTTACGGACAGGACCGGGGTGAGCAGTTCTTC. It encodes CASSTYGQDRGEQFF.

At least ten counts were recorded for this clonotype. The chain carries TRBV10-2 and TRBJ1-1, with TRBD1 matching 10 bases. This CDR3 contains 13 residues. Germline loops: CDR1 WSHSY, CDR2 SAAADI. The ends lost 8 bases at V and 2 bases at J; junction bases unmatched: 2. Here the CDR3 DNA reads TGCGCCAGCGGGACAGGGGATAACACTGAAGCTTTCTTT. Translation gives CASGTGDNTEAFF.

In this sample, this clonotype turned up a few times. One base away lies a much larger clone, so this may be a sequencing read error. The chain has TRBV7-6 and TRBJ2-5; D is perhaps TRBD1 (8 bases). Germline V gene data show CDR1 as SGHVS and CDR2 as FNYEAQ. The CDR3 totals 13 residues. CDR3: CARSYRTGRDQYF. The CDR3, as DNA: TGTGCCAGAAGCTACCGGACAGGGAGGGACCAGTACTTC.